This is a list of T cell receptor beta chains from one sample in a study of blood T cells in healthy people across ages. MiXCR was run by TCRdb on the 5' RACE reads, yielding one entry per CDR3 protein. The sample consists of 1.5 million to 2 million distinct CDR3 sequences, 39% of them appearing once. Sequencing was carried out using blood. Every receptor here comes from a human donor in good health. Each CDR3 is given with its conserved first and last residue. A D gene is named only where the DNA matches it firmly. Part of the rows lack a size; the others show once, few, many or a class for expanded clones.

v_gene	j_gene	abundance	d_gene	CDR3nt	CDR3aa
TRBV6-6	TRBJ2-7	-	-	TGTGCCAGCAGTTATACGGGGGGCGATTCCTACGAGCAGTACTTC	CASSYTGGDSYEQYF
TRBV11-3	TRBJ1-1	-	TRBD1	TGTGCCAGCAGCCCGCGGACAGGGGGCGAGGGTGAAGCTTTCTTT	CASSPRTGGEGEAFF
TRBV29-1	TRBJ2-1	few	TRBD2	TGCAGCAGAAGCGGGGGGGCCTCGAATGAGCAGTTCTTC	CSRSGGASNEQFF
TRBV20-1	TRBJ2-6	many	-	TGCAGCGCCTCAGGCTCTGGGGCCAACGTCCTGACTTTC	CSASGSGANVLTF
TRBV20-1	TRBJ2-1	-	-	TGCAGTGCTGGAGGGAGGACTGGCGGGACCTACAATGAGCAGTTCTTC	CSAGGRTGGTYNEQFF
TRBV15	TRBJ2-5	few	-	TGTGCCACCAGCAGAACCCTAGCTTTCCGGGAGACCCAGTACTTC	CATSRTLAFRETQYF
TRBV20-1	TRBJ1-6	-	-	TGCAGTGCTAAGCAAGGGGTTTATAATTCACCCCTCCACTTT	CSAKQGVYNSPLHF
TRBV6-6	TRBJ2-2	-	TRBD1	TGTGCCACCTTGGACAGGGCGAACACCGGGGAGCTGTTTTTT	CATLDRANTGELFF
TRBV20-1	TRBJ1-6	-	-	TGCAGTGCTAGAGCTGAGGGATCACCCCTCCACTTT	CSARAEGSPLHF
TRBV20-1	TRBJ2-5	few	-	TGCAGTGCTAGAGCGGATCAAGAGACCCAGTACTTC	CSARADQETQYF
TRBV6-5	TRBJ2-7	few	TRBD1	TGTGCCAGCAGTTACTTGCAGACAGGGGCGGACGAGCAGTACTTC	CASSYLQTGADEQYF
TRBV16	TRBJ1-2	-	-	TGTGCCAGCAGCCAATTTGAAGGACAGTCCGTTTATGGCTACACCTTC	CASSQFEGQSVYGYTF
TRBV9	TRBJ2-1	few	-	TGTGCCAGCAGCGCCGAGGGTATGCCCCACTACAATGAGCAGTTCTTC	CASSAEGMPHYNEQFF
TRBV7-2	TRBJ2-1	few	TRBD1	TGTGCCAGCAGCTTAGAGGGGACAGCATGGTCTCACAATGAGCAGTTCTTC	CASSLEGTAWSHNEQFF
TRBV28	TRBJ1-2	few	TRBD1	TGTGCCAGCACCACTGAGGGGGCGCGGAGAGGCTACACCTTC	CASTTEGARRGYTF
TRBV7-9	TRBJ2-3	-	-	TGTGCCAGCAGCTTAGCTAACAGGGAAACAGATACGCAGTATTTT	CASSLANRETDTQYF
TRBV7-2	TRBJ2-7	-	-	TGTGCCAGCAGCTTTCAGGGGAGATGGCAGTACTTC	CASSFQGRWQYF
TRBV12-3/TRBV12-4	TRBJ2-7	-	-	TGTGTCAGCAGCAGAGGGGCTAACTACGAGCAGTACTTC	CVSSRGANYEQYF
TRBV12-3/TRBV12-4	TRBJ1-4	-	-	TGTGCCAGCAGTTATTCAATCCCGCTTTTCTCCCAACTGTTTTTT	CASSYSIPLFSQLFF
TRBV12-3/TRBV12-4	TRBJ2-1	few	-	TGTGCCAGCAGTATGACCCGACACAGGAATGAGCAGTTCTTC	CASSMTRHRNEQFF